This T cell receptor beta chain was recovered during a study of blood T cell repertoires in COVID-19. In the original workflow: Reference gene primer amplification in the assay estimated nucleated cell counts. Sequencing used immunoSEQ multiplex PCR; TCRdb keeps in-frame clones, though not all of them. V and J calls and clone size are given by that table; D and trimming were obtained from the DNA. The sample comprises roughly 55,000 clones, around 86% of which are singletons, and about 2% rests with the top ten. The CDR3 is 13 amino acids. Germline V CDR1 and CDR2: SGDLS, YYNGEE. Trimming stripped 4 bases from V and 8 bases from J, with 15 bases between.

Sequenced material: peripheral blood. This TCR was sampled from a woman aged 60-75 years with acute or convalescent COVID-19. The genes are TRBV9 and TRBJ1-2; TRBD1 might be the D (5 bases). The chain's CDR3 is CASSSHQGMGYTF. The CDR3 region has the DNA TGTGCCAGCAGCTCACACCAGGGTATGGGCTACACCTTC.